This entry lists 17 T cell receptor beta chains sequenced from one sample in a study of response to subunit inactivated influenza vaccine. TCRdb re-called the RT-PCR reads through MiXCR, storing one row per CDR3 protein. The sample carries hundreds of thousands of distinct CDR3 sequences, about 8% recorded once. The sequences come from PBMCs from blood, collected about 24 months after vaccination. These TCRs come from a man aged 50 to 69 who received an inactivated influenza vaccine.

The chain links TRBV29-1 to TRBJ1-1; TRBD1 agrees at 7 bases. The CDR3 consists of 13 residues. Per germline, CDR1 SQVTM and CDR2 ANQGSEA. The J segment lost 0 bases and the V segment lost 3 bases, leaving 1 base of the junction unmatched. CDR3 region: CSVETGLNTEAFF. CDR3 bases: TGCAGCGTTGAGACAGGGCTGAACACTGAAGCTTTCTTT.

The sample holds a few counts of this clonotype. The chain uses TRBV9 and TRBJ2-6; TRBD1 matches at 10 bases. V was clipped by 2 bases and J by 1 base; unmatched bases: 6. The CDR3 consists of 18 residues. CDR1 and CDR2 (germline): SGDLS, YYNGEE. The CDR3 spells CASSVTGTGESGANVLTF. The DNA of the CDR3 is TGTGCCAGCAGCGTTACCGGGACAGGGGAGTCTGGGGCCAACGTCCTGACTTTC.

This clonotype turned up a few times. This chain connects TRBV28 to TRBJ2-4, with 10 bases that match TRBD1. The V gene's germline CDR1 is MDHEN and CDR2 SYDVKM. The CDR3 contains 17 residues. V dropped 5 bases and J dropped 0; count of bases not matched to a gene: 7. CDR3: CASSDRGLSRAKNIQYF. The CDR3 nucleotides are TGTGCCAGCAGTGACAGGGGGCTTTCCCGAGCCAAAAACATTCAGTACTTC.

The rearrangement joins TRBV6-1 to TRBJ2-1, with D possibly being TRBD1 (6 bases). The CDR3 covers 14 residues. CDR1 MNHNS and CDR2 SASEGT come from the germline V gene. The V end was cut by 6 bases, the J end by 6 bases, with 15 bases between. The DNA of the CDR3 is TGTGCCAGCAGCGAACAGGGTTTTGTCAATGAGCAGTTCTTC. Residues: CASSEQGFVNEQFF.

V is TRBV4-1 and J is TRBJ1-1; D gene ambiguous. CDR1 MGHRA and CDR2 YSYEKL come from the germline V gene. V dropped 4 bases and J dropped 2 bases, with 11 bases sitting between them. The CDR3 has 14 amino acids. The CDR3 sequence is CASSRETRNTEAFF. The CDR3 nucleotides are TGCGCCAGCAGCCGAGAGACCCGAAACACTGAAGCTTTCTTT.

This clonotype has more than one count but fewer than ten. This chain uses TRBV4-1 with TRBJ2-7; D is unclear. The CDR3 is 15 amino acids. V lost 5 bases, J lost 3 bases, and 17 bases lay in between. Germline V CDR1 and CDR2: MGHRA, YSYEKL. The CDR3 spells CASSAVGRKRYEQYF. For the CDR3, the DNA is TGCGCCAGCAGCGCTGTCGGACGGAAACGCTACGAGCAGTACTTC.

In its sample, this clonotype was seen a few times. The gene calls are TRBV11-2 and TRBJ2-7; 11 nucleotides line up with TRBD2. V gave up 1 base and J gave up 4 bases; unmatched junction bases: 15. The CDR3 sequence is 19 residues long. The germline V gene has CDR1 SGHAT and CDR2 FQNNGV. CDR3 sequence (DNA): TGTGCCAGCAGCTTAGTAGGGGGTAGGGGCCTAGCGGGAGGATACGAGCAGTACTTC. This gives the protein CASSLVGGRGLAGGYEQYF.

This clonotype was detected a few times. The CDR3 here is CASSPGAMHNQPQHF. The CDR3 DNA sequence: TGTGCCAGCAGCCCAGGAGCCATGCACAATCAGCCCCAGCATTTT. This sequence joins TRBV7-2 and TRBJ1-5; D not certain. The CDR3 has 15 amino acids. Trimming pared 5 bases from V and 3 bases from J, leaving 14 bases between. Per germline, CDR1 SGHTA and CDR2 FQGNSA.

This clonotype was counted between two and nine times. The V and J genes are TRBV20-1 and TRBJ2-5; D is possibly TRBD1 (6 bases). Germline lookup yields CDR1 DFQATT and CDR2 SNEGSKA (reference sequence). Trimming pared 5 bases from V and 5 bases from J, leaving 24 bases between. CDR3 length equals 16 residues. This CDR3 is CSAPGPLRGPRETQYF. CDR3 DNA sequence: TGCAGTGCTCCCGGGCCGCTCAGGGGACCTCGGGAGACCCAGTACTTC.

This clonotype has more than one count but fewer than ten. The CDR3 sequence is CATQGKDTQYF. DNA of the CDR3: TGTGCCACCCAGGGAAAAGATACGCAGTATTTT. The rearrangement uses TRBV6-1 and TRBJ2-3, with D possibly being TRBD1 (5 bases). In germline, CDR1 is MNHNS, CDR2 SASEGT. V lost 10 bases and J 5 bases, leaving 10 bases between the germline ends. The CDR3 sequence is 11 residues long.

This sequence joins TRBV9 and TRBJ2-1; tentatively, D is TRBD1 or TRBD2 (5 bases each). V lost 3 bases to trimming and J lost 7 bases, with 26 bases between them. The germline V gene encodes CDR1 SGDLS and CDR2 YYNGEE. The CDR3 runs 18 residues. CDR3 protein: CASSGPLFEGIPRNEQFF. CDR3 nucleotide sequence: TGTGCCAGCAGCGGGCCTCTTTTTGAGGGGATTCCTAGGAATGAGCAGTTCTTC.

This clonotype was counted a few times. The rearrangement uses TRBV7-9 and TRBJ2-5; D not resolved. Germline V gives CDR1 SEHNR, CDR2 FQNEAQ (reference sequence). Trimming left V 5 bases short and J 5 bases short, with 15 bases between. The CDR3 extends over 14 amino acids. As DNA, the CDR3 is TGTGCCAGCAGCGACTGGATCTCCGGGGAGACCCAGTACTTC. Translated: CASSDWISGETQYF.

At least ten counts were recorded for this clonotype. CDR3 protein: CASNAQGTNTGELFF. The CDR3, as DNA: TGCGCCAGCAATGCTCAGGGCACGAACACCGGGGAGCTGTTTTTT. The chain joins TRBV5-1 to TRBJ2-2; D may be TRBD1 (5 bases). CDR1 and CDR2 from the germline V gene are SGHRS and YFSETQ. CDR3 length: 15 residues. V gave up 6 bases and J gave up 0 bases, with 12 bases separating them. The full variable domain, completed using reference TRBV5-1 and TRBJ2-2, is KAGVTQTPRYLIKTRGQQVTLSCSPISGHRSVSWYQQTPGQGLQFLFEYFSETQRNKGNFPGRFSGRQFSNSRSEMNVSTLELGDSALYLCASNAQGTNTGELFFGEGSRLTVL.

The chain employs TRBV5-8 and TRBJ2-2, with TRBD2 matching 7 bases. The J segment lost 5 bases and the V segment lost 4 bases, leaving 2 bases of the junction unmatched. This CDR3 comprises 13 residues. Germline V lookup: CDR1 SGHTS, CDR2 YDEGEE. This chain's CDR3 is CASSLLATGELFF. CDR3 bases: TGTGCCAGCAGCCTACTAGCGACCGGGGAGCTGTTTTTT.

This clonotype came up many times. The CDR3: CASNPPPVDEQFF. The CDR3 DNA reads TGTGCCAGCAACCCCCCGCCTGTCGATGAGCAGTTCTTC. This sequence joins TRBV27 and TRBJ2-1; D ambiguous. The germline V and J ends were trimmed by 7 bases and 8 bases, with 15 bases remaining between them. This CDR3 is built from 13 residues. Germline CDR1 MNHEY, CDR2 SMNVEV (reference sequence).

This clonotype was seen at least ten times. V gene TRBV10-3 combines with J gene TRBJ2-4; D remains unclear. The germline gives CDR1 ENHRY, CDR2 SYGVKD. V was clipped by 2 bases and J by 9 bases, with 17 bases between them. The CDR3 has 15 amino acids. The CDR3 DNA reads as TGTGCCATCAGTGAGGAGAATGGGCCCAGAAGCATTCAGTACTTC. Protein sequence: CAISEENGPRSIQYF.

This clonotype occurred many times. The V call is TRBV7-2, the J call TRBJ1-5; weak D call: TRBD1 (6 bases). Trimming stripped 2 bases from V and 2 bases from J, with 10 bases between. CDR3 size: 15 residues. In germline, CDR1 is SGHTA, CDR2 FQGNSA. In DNA, the CDR3 is TGTGCCAGCAGCTTATCCGCAGGGGGCAATCAGCCCCAGCATTTT. Translated, it gives CASSLSAGGNQPQHF.